Listed below are T cell receptor beta chains from one sample, sequenced in a study of T cell responses to AZD1222 COVID-19 vaccine. The protocol was immunoSEQ multiplex PCR, while the TCRdb copy is restricted to in-frame clones and leaves out a portion. The sample lists about 85,000 clones, 80% to 90% seen once, with roughly 16% in the top ten. Sequences were derived from peripheral blood, sampled on day 0 of AZD1222 vaccination. The receptors derive from an adult in good health. Each CDR3 is given with its conserved first and last residue. A D gene is named only where the DNA matches it firmly.

D	V	CDR3
TRBD2	TRBV5-1	CASSLSLAGGGSYEQYF
TRBD1	TRBV3-1/TRBV3-2	CASSLKGGQTSTF
-	TRBV28	CASTRGLGNSPLHF
-	TRBV5-1	CASRPDTSWVYEQYF
-	TRBV7-8	CASSLLVRSIGPLHF
TRBD1	TRBV27	CASSSLRDRGNQPQHF
-	TRBV9	CASSGVGETQYF
-	TRBV18	CASSPVSGVWYNEQFF
TRBD2	TRBV3-1/TRBV3-2	CASSHRTSGAFSTDTQYF
-	TRBV4-2	CASSQDTGDAEAFF
-	TRBV7-6	CASSLQGRGTGELFF
-	TRBV25-1	CASSEFSASYGYTF
-	TRBV20-1	CSGFLPQHF
-	TRBV5-1	CASSLRQAGETQYF
-	TRBV27	CASSLVPNTKLFF
TRBD1	TRBV7-2	CASSIGVTGGRTQYF
TRBD2	TRBV18	CASSPLTSGRASSNEQFF
-	TRBV19	CASSIEGGHLREQYF
-	TRBV7-9	CASSSQLTETNQPQHF
-	TRBV4-1	CASSQVAGSTDTQYF
-	TRBV27	CASSLGQPSYNEQFF
-	TRBV6-5	CASSYSGSSYTQYF
TRBD1	TRBV7-8	CASSSKTGTGVEQYF
-	TRBV24-1	CATMEKGYGYTF
-	TRBV4-1	CASRLGSANTEAFF
-	TRBV5-6	CASRRTQATNEKLFF
-	TRBV18	CASSQESSMLAAKNIQYF
-	TRBV2	CASSEGAAQPQHF
-	TRBV5-1	CASSLAGVIYGYTF
TRBD2	TRBV18	CASSHGTSGSSYEQYF
TRBD1	TRBV3-1/TRBV3-2	CASSQEGTAVWETQYF
TRBD1	TRBV11-2	CASSSGTDSYEQYF
-	TRBV20-1	CSASGVTYEQYF
-	TRBV6-5	CASQVGARDTEAFF
TRBD1	TRBV19	CASSIKLYRDRDF
-	TRBV6-5	CASSSASGPLHF
-	TRBV6-5	CATTRVRGTYEQYF
-	TRBV3-1/TRBV3-2	CASSPKISGPTEAFF
-	TRBV18	CASSSLLNTEAFF
TRBD2	TRBV4-1	CASSQEAGGYQETQYF
-	TRBV19	CASRINRDSSYNEQFF
TRBD1	TRBV29-1	CSVDLKGAGTEAFF
-	TRBV19	CASSINYVGGEKLFF
-	TRBV18	CASSPPRGKQSIYGYTF
TRBD1	TRBV6-5	CASIPRTGNTEAFF
TRBD2	TRBV3-1/TRBV3-2	CASSQGREAGGEQYF
TRBD2	TRBV7-9	CASSLATRLAGVEQFF
-	TRBV27	CASRLLEGGETQYF
TRBD1	TRBV5-4	CASSSTGRYGYTF
-	TRBV2	CASSPRLVSLTQYF
-	TRBV28	CASSLLQPDTQYF
TRBD1	TRBV6-5	CASSNRGPGANVLTF